This T cell receptor beta chain was sequenced during a study of OX40 agonist ivuxolimab in advanced cancers. Study summary: Those enrolled were 82.7% male, with a mean age of about 60 years and ages from 23 to 79. In three patients, partial responses were observed, one with hepatocellular carcinoma and two with cutaneous melanoma.

Study-level points and caveats: In general, CD8+ T cells held more expanded clones than CD4+ did, on average.

Some clones are missing from TCRdb's copy, which holds only in-frame ones; the method was immunoSEQ multiplex PCR. Counted here are approximately 65,000 clones, roughly nine tenths occurring once; the ten biggest clones make up about 1%. The V gene end was trimmed by 3 bases and the J gene end by 4 bases; junction bases not matched to a gene: 8. Germline values: CDR1 SGDLS, CDR2 YYNGEE. The CDR3 has 15 amino acids. As to this clone: The antigen remains undetermined.

Sequencing was performed on CD4+ or CD8+ T cells sorted from blood, taken in a trial of the OX40 agonist ivuxolimab. V and J are TRBV9 and TRBJ1-2; 8 bases fit TRBD1. The clonotype comes from an adult with an advanced solid tumor such as melanoma, head and neck, liver or kidney cancer. The CDR3 sequence is CASSAGGLMGYGYTF. In DNA form, the CDR3 reads TGTGCCAGCAGCGCAGGGGGCTTGATGGGCTATGGCTACACCTTC. Variable domain in full (rest from reference TRBV9 and TRBJ1-2): DSGVTQTPKHLITATGQRVTLRCSPRSGDLSVYWYQQSLDQGLQFLIQYYNGEERAKGNILERFSAQQFPDLHSELNLSSLELGDSALYFCASSAGGLMGYGYTFGSGTRLTVV.